The sequence of this T cell receptor (beta chain) was determined in a study of shared clonotypes between healthy human individuals (dated by TCRdb to 2019 to 2021). For context, the study as a whole: The cohort comprised a couple of women and three men aged 18 to 49 years. To increase sequencing depth and limit assay-specific biases, different laboratories used diverse techniques to prepare libraries and sequence TCR repertoires. Between about 0.8 and 9 billion PBMCs per donor were obtained by leukapheresis. To estimate repertoire size and how much clonotype sharing occurs between individuals, the study deeply sequenced the blood TCR repertoires of about 5 healthy adults. For each donor, three plates each were used for CD4 naive and CD4 memory, two plates were used for CD8 naive, and one plate was used for CD8 memory.

Taken from cysteine to phenylalanine, the CDR3 has 19 residues. Only the CDR3 portion is preserved as DNA: 57 bases, with reading frame beginning at the first base. According to the germline V gene, CDR1 reads SGHNT and CDR2 reads YENEEA. V is clipped by 5 bases and J by 1 base, and the sequence between their germline boundaries is 23 bases long. As to this clone: Its antigen is not yet known. No base quality information exists; no much larger clone differs at one position.

Using the deep immunoSEQ assay, TCR CDR3 regions were amplified from genomic DNA by multiplex PCR. Extracted genomic DNA from each cell subset was spread evenly across all wells of several immunoSEQ 96-well plates, with each plate serving as a replicate. For sorted subsets, approximately 190 ng genomic DNA, equal to approximately 30,000 T cell genomes, was loaded into each replicate PCR. Purified libraries were measured with a Qubit 3.0 fluorometer, size-checked on a Bioanalyzer 2100, and measured again with the KAPA Library Quantification kit. Every immunoSEQ 96-well plate was sequenced on a separate single-read 150-cycle Illumina NextSeq 550 flow cell. The original methods were these. Because the immunoSEQ output included only junctional sequences and no quality scores, the filtering could not be the same as the filtering used for full-length reads. To assign V/J genes and CDR3, sequences were annotated against IMGT germline references using PyIR, a Python wrapper for IgBLAST v1.9. Reads were removed for weak V/J assignments (E-value above 1e-6), missing CDR3, stop codons, out-of-frame junctions, or ambiguous translated residues. V3J clonotypes were defined by identical inferred V gene, J gene, and CDR3 amino acid sequence. The percentage overlap between two repertoires was calculated by dividing the number of shared unique clonotypes by the size of the smaller repertoire. RTK rarefaction, the Chao1 estimator, and Recon v2.1 estimates of unobserved clonotypes were used to assess repertoire richness. Generation probabilities were computed with OLGA for all TCRbeta clonotypes obtained by the gDNA method from a handful of donors. The table was pulled from immuneACCESS by TCRdb, which kept in-frame rearrangements only. Such tables lose some clones; where checked, under half of the loss comes from unresolved V genes, and the rest has no known cause. That table gives V, J and clone size, and the DNA gave D and trimming. Across this sample there are about 1.1 million clones, with approximately 78% seen only once. In total, the top ten clones hold 0.5% to 0.65% of the sample.

What the work shows at the level of the full study, not this receptor alone: Only blood was sampled, and tissue TCR repertoires likely differ from those in blood. Higher generation probabilities were observed for clonotypes shared by all four sorted-subset donors than for non-shared clonotypes. The genetic and exposure-history diversity represented was limited by the small number of donors. About 4.5% of naive CD4, more than 3% of naive CD8, 2% to 2.5% of memory CD4, and more than 0.35% of memory CD8 clonotypes were shared across a few donors. Even with the large sequencing depth, rarefaction of the sorted-subset datasets indicated that sequencing was incomplete. Naive subsets generally had larger estimated clonotype richness than memory subsets did. Pairwise subsampling indicated that sequencing depth was expected to affect the degree of clonotype sharing among donors.

The donors were healthy, HIV-negative adults who had no recently reported acute infections or vaccinations. Every donor was a Caucasian adult residing in Nashville, Tennessee, USA. CD4+ T cells were enriched through magnetic negative selection, after which naive cells were positively selected on CD45RA and the remaining negative fraction served as the memory subset. After blood collection by leukapheresis, PBMCs were isolated using Ficoll-Histopaque density gradient centrifugation and then cryopreserved in the vapor phase of liquid nitrogen. Analytical flow cytometry was used to check the purity and quantity of every magnetically sorted T cell population. Genomic DNA was isolated from each sorted fraction and quantified by UV absorbance on a Nanodrop 2000c.

Material for sequencing was memory CD4+ T cells from PBMCs. Sample cell subset or site, as interpreted from the label and publication: CD45RA-negative fraction. The receptor was isolated from a man aged 18-30 years in good health. Some clones in this sample may be carry-over from other donors' samples. The V gene is TRBV11-3 and the J gene is TRBJ2-2; too little of a D gene remains to name it. The CDR3 amino acid sequence is: CASSHRPDGTIQNTGELFF. The DNA is TGTGCCAGCAGCCATCGGCCGGACGGCACGATCCAGAACACCGGGGAGCTGTTTTTT.